Listed below are T cell receptor beta chains from one sample, sequenced in a study of lymphopenia after photon versus proton radiotherapy. The repertoire was sequenced with immunoSEQ multiplex PCR; TCRdb's copy has only in-frame clones and lacks some. The repertoire includes about 83,000 clones, around four fifths of them detected once, and approximately 1.4% sits in the top ten. Material: peripheral blood, obtained from a patient treated with proton-based radiotherapy. All receptors come from a man aged 60 to 69 with pancreatic cancer. Each CDR3 is given with its conserved first and last residue. Fields, in order: J gene, clone size, D gene, V gene, CDR3 DNA, CDR3 protein. The D gene is left open where the match is weak. Size is stated for part of the rows, as once, few or many counts, or as a class when the clone is expanded.

TRBJ2-3 NA TRBD1 TRBV11-3 TGTGCCAGCAGCTCCGGGACAGTGACAGATACGCAGTATTTT CASSSGTVTDTQYF
TRBJ1-1 NA NA TRBV2 TGTGCCAGCACCAGAGGGGATTTCACTGAAGCTTTCTTT CASTRGDFTEAFF
TRBJ2-5 NA TRBD2 TRBV2 TGTGCCAGCCGGATAGGGACTAGCCAAGAGACCCAGTACTTC CASRIGTSQETQYF
TRBJ2-4 NA TRBD1 TRBV4-1 TGCGCCAGCAGCCAGACCGGGACAGGGCAAAACATTCAGTACTTC CASSQTGTGQNIQYF
TRBJ2-7 NA NA TRBV6-5 TGTGCCAGCAGTCCTAAGTGGGGCAGCTACGAGCAGTACTTC CASSPKWGSYEQYF
TRBJ1-5 NA NA TRBV28 TGTGCCAGCAGTCCGGGAGGGCTTGGGCCCCAGCATTTT CASSPGGLGPQHF
TRBJ2-1 NA TRBD1 TRBV18 TGTGCCAGCTCACCACAAGGGACAGGGGGTGCGAATGAGCAGTTCTTC CASSPQGTGGANEQFF
TRBJ1-1 once NA TRBV5-1 TGCGCCAGCAGCTTGGCCTTAGGGAACACTGAAGCTTTCTTT CASSLALGNTEAFF
TRBJ2-1 NA TRBD2 TRBV7-9 TGTGCCAGCAGCTTCCAGGCGGGGGTTAGCGGAAGCTCCTACAATGAGCAGTTCTTC CASSFQAGVSGSSYNEQFF
TRBJ2-2 NA NA TRBV5-1 TGCGCCAGCAGCCCAGACAGCTACGGGGAGCTGTTTTTT CASSPDSYGELFF
TRBJ2-7 NA NA TRBV28 TGTGCCAGCAGTTTTCGTAATTTATTGGGGATTCGCGGGAACGAGCAGTACTTC CASSFRNLLGIRGNEQYF
TRBJ2-5 NA TRBD1 TRBV28 TGTGCCAGCAGTTTAGCCGGGACAGGGGGCGAGACCCAGTACTTC CASSLAGTGGETQYF
TRBJ2-1 NA TRBD2 TRBV5-4 TGTGCCAGCAGCCACCCGACTAGCGAGAATGAGCAGTTCTTC CASSHPTSENEQFF
TRBJ1-4 NA TRBD1 TRBV30 TGTGCCTGGAGTGGCGGACAGGTGCTTCGGATTTTT CAWSGGQVLRIF
TRBJ2-5 NA NA TRBV10-3 TGTGCCATCAGTGAGTTAGAGACCCAGTACTTC CAISELETQYF
TRBJ2-6 NA TRBD1 TRBV7-3 TGTGCCAGCAGCCCGCAGGGGGCCGGGGCCAACGTCCTGACTTTC CASSPQGAGANVLTF
TRBJ2-1 NA NA TRBV6-5 TGTGCCAGCAAGGGGGGATCCTACAATGAGCAGTTCTTC CASKGGSYNEQFF
TRBJ2-2 NA NA TRBV25-1 TGTGCCAGCAGACAGTCGATCGGGGAGCTGTTTTTT CASRQSIGELFF
TRBJ2-2 NA NA TRBV11-2 TGTGCCAGCCGACAATTGAAGACAGCGTCGAACACCGGGGAGCTGTTTTTT CASRQLKTASNTGELFF
TRBJ2-7 NA NA TRBV11-3 TGTGCCAGCAGCTCCGGGGGGCAGGGATATCGGGAGCAGTACTTC CASSSGGQGYREQYF
TRBJ1-1 NA NA TRBV28 TGTGCCAGCAGCTTAGGGACTTTCAAAGATTGGTACACTGAAGCTTTCTTT CASSLGTFKDWYTEAFF
TRBJ2-7 NA NA TRBV11-2 TGTGCCAGCAGCTTCCTTTGGACTACCTCTCTCGAGCAGTACTTC CASSFLWTTSLEQYF
TRBJ2-5 NA TRBD1 TRBV5-4 TGTGCCAGCAGCCGGGACAGGGCAGGGGAGACCCAGTACTTC CASSRDRAGETQYF
TRBJ2-7 NA NA TRBV6-1 TGTGCCAGCAGTGAAGCGCTGGTAGGCGCATCCTACGAGCAGTACTTC CASSEALVGASYEQYF
TRBJ2-7 once TRBD1 TRBV11-3 TGTGCCAGCAGCTTAGGACAGGGGGATTTATACGAGCAGTACTTC CASSLGQGDLYEQYF
TRBJ2-2 NA NA TRBV28 TGTGCCAGCAGTTTAATGGCACCGAAGACCGGGGAGCTGTTTTTT CASSLMAPKTGELFF
TRBJ2-7 once NA TRBV7-6 TGTGCCAGCAGTCAATCCGGGGTGGACGAGCAGTACTTC CASSQSGVDEQYF
TRBJ2-5 NA NA TRBV29-1 TGCAGCGTGCGAACTCCAGGGTCCCAAGAGACCCAGTACTTC CSVRTPGSQETQYF
TRBJ2-7 NA NA TRBV7-2 TGTGCCAGCAGTCCGACCAGGAGCTCCTACGAGCAGTACTTC CASSPTRSSYEQYF
TRBJ2-5 NA NA TRBV14 TGTGCCAGCAGCCAAGATTTCCCGGAGACCCAGTACTTC CASSQDFPETQYF
TRBJ1-5 NA TRBD1 TRBV27 TGTGCCAGCAGGAGGACAGGGGAGCAGCCCCAGCATTTT CASRRTGEQPQHF
TRBJ1-2 NA NA TRBV29-1 TGCAGCGTACTCGACGCTTACTATGGCTACACCTTC CSVLDAYYGYTF
TRBJ2-5 once NA TRBV18 TGTGCCAGCGTGGACCACCCAGGAGCCTCCGGATACTTC CASVDHPGASGYF
TRBJ1-3 NA NA TRBV21-1 TGTGCCAGCAGCAAAGTCAGGGGGAACTCTGGAAACACCATATATTTT CASSKVRGNSGNTIYF
TRBJ2-5 NA NA TRBV28 TGTGCCAGCATGGAGAGGGGGTATACCCAGTACTTC CASMERGYTQYF
TRBJ1-5 NA NA TRBV11-2 TGTGCCAGCAGCTCTAGGTTGGGTCAGCCCCAGCATTTT CASSSRLGQPQHF
TRBJ2-5 NA NA TRBV7-6 TGTGTCAGAGAAAGGAGCCCCAGGACCCAGTACTTC CVRERSPRTQYF
TRBJ2-1 NA TRBD2 TRBV5-1 TGCGCCAGCACCGATTCGGGACTAGCGGCGAATGAGCAGTTCTTC CASTDSGLAANEQFF
TRBJ1-1 NA TRBD1 TRBV2 TGTGCCAGCAATTCACAGGGGTTTGGCACTGAAGCTTTCTTT CASNSQGFGTEAFF
TRBJ2-1 NA NA TRBV7-2 TGTGCCAGCAGCTCCGTCGCGAGGGGGGGATCTGGTGAGCAGTTCTTC CASSSVARGGSGEQFF
TRBJ2-5 once NA TRBV28 TGTGCCAGCACCAATTTCGGGCGCGAGACCCAGTACTTC CASTNFGRETQYF
TRBJ1-2 NA NA TRBV7-8 TGTGCCAGCAGCCCAGCCGGGGGAGACGGTATCGGCTACACCTTC CASSPAGGDGIGYTF
TRBJ2-2 NA TRBD2 TRBV11-2 TGTGCCAGCAGCCACCGGGAGACTAGCGGACACGGGGAGCTGTTTTTT CASSHRETSGHGELFF
TRBJ1-3 few NA TRBV5-5 TGTGCCAGCACCGATAGAGGTCCCTCTGGAAACACCATATATTTT CASTDRGPSGNTIYF